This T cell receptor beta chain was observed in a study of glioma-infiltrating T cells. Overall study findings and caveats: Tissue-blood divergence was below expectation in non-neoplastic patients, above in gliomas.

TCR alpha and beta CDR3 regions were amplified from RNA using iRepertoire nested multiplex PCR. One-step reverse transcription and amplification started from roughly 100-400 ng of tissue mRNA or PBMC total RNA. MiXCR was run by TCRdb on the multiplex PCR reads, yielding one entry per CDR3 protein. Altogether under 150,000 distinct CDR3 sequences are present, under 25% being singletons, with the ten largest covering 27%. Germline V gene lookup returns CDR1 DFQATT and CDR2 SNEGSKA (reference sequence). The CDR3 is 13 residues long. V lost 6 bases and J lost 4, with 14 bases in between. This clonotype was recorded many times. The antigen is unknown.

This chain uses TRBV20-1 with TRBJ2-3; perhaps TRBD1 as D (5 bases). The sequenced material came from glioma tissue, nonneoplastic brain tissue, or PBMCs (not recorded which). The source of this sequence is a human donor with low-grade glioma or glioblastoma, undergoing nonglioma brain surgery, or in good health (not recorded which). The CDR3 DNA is TGCAGTGCCTGGGGCAGAACGGCAGATACGCAGTATTTT. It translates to CSAWGRTADTQYF.